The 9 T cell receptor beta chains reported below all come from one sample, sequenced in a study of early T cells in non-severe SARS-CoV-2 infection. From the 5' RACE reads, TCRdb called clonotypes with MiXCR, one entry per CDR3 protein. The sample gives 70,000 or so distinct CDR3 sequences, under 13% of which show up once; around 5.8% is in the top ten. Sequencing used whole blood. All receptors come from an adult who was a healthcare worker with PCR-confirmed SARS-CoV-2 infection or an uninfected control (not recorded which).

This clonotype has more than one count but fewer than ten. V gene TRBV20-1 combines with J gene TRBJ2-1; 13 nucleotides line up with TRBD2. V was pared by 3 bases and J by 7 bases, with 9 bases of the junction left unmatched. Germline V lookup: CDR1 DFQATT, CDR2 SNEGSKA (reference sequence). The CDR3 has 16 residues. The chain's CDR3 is CSARSTSGRARNEQFF. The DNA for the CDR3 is TGCAGTGCTAGGTCAACTAGCGGGAGGGCCCGAAATGAGCAGTTCTTC.

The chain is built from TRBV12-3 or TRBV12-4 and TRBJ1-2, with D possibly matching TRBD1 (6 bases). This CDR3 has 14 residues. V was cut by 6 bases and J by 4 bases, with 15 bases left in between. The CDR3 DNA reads TGTGCCAGCAGCCCAACGACAGGTGCCTATGGCTACACCTTC. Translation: CASSPTTGAYGYTF.

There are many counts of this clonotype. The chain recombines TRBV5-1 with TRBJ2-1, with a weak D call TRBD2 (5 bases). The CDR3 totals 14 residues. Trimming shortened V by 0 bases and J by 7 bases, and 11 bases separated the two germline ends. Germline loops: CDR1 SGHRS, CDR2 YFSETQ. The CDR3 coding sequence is TGCGCCAGCAGCTTGGAATTAGCGCGGAATGAGCAGTTCTTC. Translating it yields CASSLELARNEQFF.

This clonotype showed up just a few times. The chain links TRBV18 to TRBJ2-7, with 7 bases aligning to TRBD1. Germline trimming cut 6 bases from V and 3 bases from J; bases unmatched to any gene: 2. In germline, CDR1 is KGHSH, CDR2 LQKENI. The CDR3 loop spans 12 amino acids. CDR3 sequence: CASSDRSYEQYF. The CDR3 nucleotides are TGTGCCAGCTCGGACAGGAGCTACGAGCAGTACTTC.

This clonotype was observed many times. This CDR3 reads CASSSLQETQYF. The DNA for the CDR3 is TGTGCCAGCAGCTCCCTACAAGAGACCCAGTACTTC. The chain joins TRBV11-2 to TRBJ2-5; D is undetermined. Germline V CDR1 and CDR2: SGHAT, FQNNGV. V shed 4 bases and J shed 2 bases, with 5 bases lying between them. This CDR3 is built from 12 residues.

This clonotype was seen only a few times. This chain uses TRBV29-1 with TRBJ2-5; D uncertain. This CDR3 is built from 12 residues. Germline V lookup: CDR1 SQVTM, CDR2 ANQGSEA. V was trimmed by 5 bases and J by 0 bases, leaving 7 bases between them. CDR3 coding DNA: TGCAGCGTTTTAGAGTACCAAGAGACCCAGTACTTC. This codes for CSVLEYQETQYF.

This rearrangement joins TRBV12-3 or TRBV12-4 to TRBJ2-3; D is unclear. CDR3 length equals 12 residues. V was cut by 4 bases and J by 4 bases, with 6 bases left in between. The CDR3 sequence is CASSSWADTQYF. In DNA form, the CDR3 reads TGTGCCAGCAGTTCTTGGGCAGATACGCAGTATTTT.

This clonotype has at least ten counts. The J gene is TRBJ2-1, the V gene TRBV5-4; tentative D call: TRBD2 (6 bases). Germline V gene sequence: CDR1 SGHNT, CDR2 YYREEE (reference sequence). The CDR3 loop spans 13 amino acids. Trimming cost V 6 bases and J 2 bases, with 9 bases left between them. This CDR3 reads CASTEGAYNEQFF. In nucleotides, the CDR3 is TGTGCCAGCACGGAGGGAGCCTACAATGAGCAGTTCTTC.

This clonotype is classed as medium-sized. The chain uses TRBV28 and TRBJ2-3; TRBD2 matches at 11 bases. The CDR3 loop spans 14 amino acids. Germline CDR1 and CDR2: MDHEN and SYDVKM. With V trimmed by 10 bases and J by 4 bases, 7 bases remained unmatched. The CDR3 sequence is CATTSGSVADTQYF. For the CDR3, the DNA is TGTGCCACAACTAGCGGGAGTGTAGCAGATACGCAGTATTTT.